Listed below are T cell receptor beta chains from one sample, sequenced in a study of T-cell reconstitution after alpha-beta-depleted transplantation in children. TCRdb re-called the PCR reads with MiXCR, one entry per CDR3 protein. The profile shows 750,000 to 950,000 distinct CDR3 sequences, 15% to 20% of them singletons. The starting material was PBMCs, mostly from graft donor cells, obtained 360 days after TCRalphabeta/CD19-depleted stem cell transplant. The receptors derive from a male patient under 18 who had a stem cell transplant for acute lymphoblastic leukemia, so the T cells may come from the graft donor. The CDR3 runs from the conserved cysteine through the conserved F or W. The D gene is left open where the match is weak. Some rows have no size entry. The others give once, few or many, or a class for an expanded clone.

cdr3_aa cdr3_nt v_call clone_size j_call d_call
CASSQVAVGETQYF TGCGCCAGCAGCCAGGTAGCGGTGGGGGAGACCCAGTACTTC TRBV5-1 . TRBJ2-5 .
CASRLALLEGDTQYF TGTGCCAGCAGGCTAGCTTTACTCGAGGGAGATACGCAGTATTTT TRBV2 . TRBJ2-3 .
CASSFSKEGEAFF TGTGCCAGCAGCTTTAGCAAGGAAGGTGAAGCTTTCTTT TRBV7-9 many TRBJ1-1 .
CASSQELAFAFMETQYF TGTGCCAGCAGCCAGGAACTAGCGTTTGCGTTTATGGAGACCCAGTACTTC TRBV3-1 . TRBJ2-5 TRBD2
CASVALTLYNEQFF TGCGCCAGCGTAGCCCTTACCCTTTACAATGAGCAGTTCTTC TRBV5-1 . TRBJ2-1 .
CASSYGLAGGPYEQYF TGTGCCAGCAGTTACGGTCTAGCGGGAGGGCCCTACGAGCAGTACTTC TRBV6-5 . TRBJ2-7 TRBD2
CASSAGRRGYF TGTGCCAGCAGTGCCGGACGGAGGGGGTACTTC TRBV25-1 few TRBJ2-7 .
CASSPRDRENIQYF TGTGCCAGCAGCCCCCGGGACAGGGAAAACATTCAGTACTTC TRBV7-9 few TRBJ2-4 TRBD1
CASRKPPDREGAQYF TGTGCCAGCAGAAAACCGCCCGACAGGGAAGGGGCCCAGTACTTC TRBV11-2 few TRBJ2-5 TRBD1
CASSQVVRDLDSPLHF TGTGCCAGCAGCCAAGTGGTAAGGGACTTAGATTCACCCCTCCACTTT TRBV4-2 few TRBJ1-6 .
CASSQDQYTGELFF TGCGCCAGCAGCCAAGATCAGTACACCGGGGAGCTGTTTTTT TRBV4-1 many TRBJ2-2 .
CASSYSGGLALYEQYF TGTGCCAGCAGTTACTCAGGGGGACTAGCGCTCTACGAGCAGTACTTC TRBV6-5 . TRBJ2-7 TRBD2
CASSYGRRTYEQYF TGTGCCAGCAGTTACGGGCGCAGGACCTACGAGCAGTACTTC TRBV6-2/TRBV6-3 many TRBJ2-7 .
CSARDEAAGGPSEQYF TGCAGTGCTAGAGATGAAGCCGCGGGAGGGCCTAGCGAGCAGTACTTC TRBV20-1 few TRBJ2-7 TRBD2
CSARGGAGANSPLHF TGCAGTGCTAGAGGGGGGGCAGGGGCAAATTCACCCCTCCACTTT TRBV20-1 few TRBJ1-6 .
CASSEARSRGRTPYEQYF TGTGCCAGCAGTGAAGCTCGAAGCAGGGGGCGAACCCCCTACGAGCAGTACTTC TRBV2 . TRBJ2-7 TRBD1
CASSSGTSETDTQYF TGCGCCAGCAGCAGCGGGACTAGCGAGACAGATACGCAGTATTTT TRBV5-1 . TRBJ2-3 TRBD2
CASSQGGRGQETQYF TGTGCCAGCAGCCAAGGCGGCAGGGGGCAAGAGACCCAGTACTTC TRBV3-1 few TRBJ2-5 TRBD1
CASSLGGVLNTGELFF TGTGCCAGCAGCTTAGGGGGAGTTCTGAACACCGGGGAGCTGTTTTTT TRBV11-3 few TRBJ2-2 .
CASSEEQGAYNEQFF TGTGCCAGCAGTGAAGAACAGGGAGCCTACAATGAGCAGTTCTTC TRBV2 few TRBJ2-1 .
CASRDSLEAGDTQYF TGTGCCAGCAGGGACTCATTGGAGGCGGGAGATACGCAGTATTTT TRBV12-3/TRBV12-4 few TRBJ2-3 .
CASSRTGQGRHEQFF TGTGCCAGCAGCCGCACGGGACAGGGGCGCCATGAGCAGTTCTTC TRBV7-6 . TRBJ2-1 TRBD1
CSAHTGERYNEQFF TGCAGTGCCCATACAGGGGAGAGGTACAATGAGCAGTTCTTC TRBV20-1 . TRBJ2-1 TRBD1
CSVEDPLRLSVQFF TGCAGCGTTGAGGACCCCCTAAGATTATCTGTACAGTTCTTC TRBV29-1 few TRBJ2-1 .
CASSQDRGNGYTF TGTGCCAGCAGCCAAGATCGGGGTAATGGCTACACCTTC TRBV4-2 . TRBJ1-2 .
CASCFGQGLTLFKNIQYF TGTGCCAGCTGTTTTGGGCAGGGACTTACCCTTTTCAAAAACATTCAGTACTTC TRBV2 . TRBJ2-4 .
CSAPSQRDPQETQYF TGCAGTGCCCCAAGCCAGCGGGATCCTCAAGAGACCCAGTACTTC TRBV20-1 . TRBJ2-5 TRBD2
CASSEGQALTSFSGANVLTF TGTGCCAGCAGTGAAGGTCAGGCGCTTACAAGTTTCTCTGGGGCCAACGTCCTGACTTTC TRBV6-1 . TRBJ2-6 .
CASSATPGTVNEKLFF TGTGCCAGCAGCGCAACCCCCGGGACAGTCAATGAAAAACTGTTTTTT TRBV27 few TRBJ1-4 TRBD1
CASSRSQVEQFF TGCGCCAGCAGCCGTAGTCAAGTTGAGCAGTTCTTC TRBV5-1 . TRBJ2-1 .
CSAPRDRVPYEQFF TGCAGTGCCCCGCGGGACAGGGTTCCCTATGAGCAGTTCTTC TRBV20-1 few TRBJ2-1 TRBD1
CASSIEASGSLLVKQYF TGTGCCAGTAGTATCGAGGCTAGCGGGAGCCTTCTAGTCAAGCAGTACTTC TRBV19 few TRBJ2-7 TRBD2
CASSLDRGNQPQHF TGCGCCAGCAGCTTGGACAGGGGCAATCAGCCCCAGCATTTT TRBV5-1 many TRBJ1-5 .
CASSLEGWGGTEAFF TGTGCCAGCAGCTTGGAAGGGTGGGGGGGCACTGAAGCTTTCTTT TRBV3-1 few TRBJ1-1 .
CASSLEFGKASYEQYF TGCGCCAGCAGCTTGGAGTTCGGTAAGGCTTCCTACGAGCAGTACTTC TRBV5-1 few TRBJ2-7 .
CSARGGRLASYNEQFF TGCAGTGCTAGAGGAGGCCGGCTAGCCTCCTACAATGAGCAGTTCTTC TRBV20-1 . TRBJ2-1 .
CASSPGGGAGSQETQYF TGCGCCAGCAGCCCGGGAGGAGGAGCAGGGTCACAAGAGACCCAGTACTTC TRBV5-1 . TRBJ2-5 TRBD2
CASWAGGGRNQPQHF TGTGCCAGTTGGGCGGGCGGAGGGCGCAATCAGCCCCAGCATTTT TRBV2 . TRBJ1-5 .
CSGRLAGAQETQYF TGCAGTGGAAGGCTAGCGGGAGCCCAAGAGACCCAGTACTTC TRBV20-1 . TRBJ2-5 TRBD2
CASRDFQETQYF TGTGCCAGCAGGGATTTCCAAGAGACCCAGTACTTC TRBV2 . TRBJ2-5 .
CASSLVVDSTEAFF TGCGCCAGCAGCTTGGTAGTGGATAGCACTGAAGCTTTCTTT TRBV5-1 . TRBJ1-1 .
CASSSTEETQYF TGCGCCAGCAGTTCGACAGAAGAGACCCAGTACTTC TRBV10-2 many TRBJ2-5 .
CASTPLGSGYYNEQFF TGTGCCAGCACCCCCCTGGGTAGCGGGTACTACAATGAGCAGTTCTTC TRBV7-6 once TRBJ2-1 TRBD2
CSARTGTAGETQYF TGCAGTGCTAGGACTGGGACAGCAGGCGAGACCCAGTACTTC TRBV20-1 few TRBJ2-5 TRBD1
CASSASGAREQFF TGTGCCAGCAGTGCCAGCGGGGCTAGAGAGCAGTTCTTC TRBV6-4 many TRBJ2-1 TRBD2
CSSRNEGYGYTF TGCAGCTCAAGAAACGAGGGGTATGGCTACACCTTC TRBV29-1 few TRBJ1-2 .
CASSPQDLNEQFF TGTGCCAGCTCACCCCAGGACCTCAATGAGCAGTTCTTC TRBV18 few TRBJ2-1 .
CASSQDALAGGGDTQYF TGTGCCAGCAGCCAAGATGCCCTAGCGGGAGGCGGGGATACGCAGTATTTT TRBV3-1 . TRBJ2-3 TRBD2